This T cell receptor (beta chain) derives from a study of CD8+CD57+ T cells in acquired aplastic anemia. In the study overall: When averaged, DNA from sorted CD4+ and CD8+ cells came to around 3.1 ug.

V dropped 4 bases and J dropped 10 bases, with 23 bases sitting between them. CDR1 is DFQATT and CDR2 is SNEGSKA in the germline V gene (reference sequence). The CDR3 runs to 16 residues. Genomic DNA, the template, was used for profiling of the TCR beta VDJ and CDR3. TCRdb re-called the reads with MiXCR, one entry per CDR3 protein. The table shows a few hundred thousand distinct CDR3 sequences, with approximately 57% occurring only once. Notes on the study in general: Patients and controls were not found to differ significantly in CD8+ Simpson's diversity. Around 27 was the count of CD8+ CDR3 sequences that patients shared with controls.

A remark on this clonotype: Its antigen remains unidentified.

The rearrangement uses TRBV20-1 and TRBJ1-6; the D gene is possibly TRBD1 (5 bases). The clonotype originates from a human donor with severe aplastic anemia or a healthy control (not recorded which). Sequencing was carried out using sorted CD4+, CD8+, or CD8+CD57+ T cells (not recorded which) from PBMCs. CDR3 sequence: CSATDIPRGIGSPLHF. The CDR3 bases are TGCAGTGCTACCGATATACCGAGGGGCATTGGCTCACCCCTCCACTTT.